What follows are 8 T cell receptor beta chains derived from one specimen sequenced in a study of identical twins. Using its own MiXCR run on the 5' RACE reads, TCRdb lists one record per CDR3 protein. The sample has about 690,000 distinct CDR3 sequences; roughly 6% are singletons. Sequenced material: naive T cells sorted from blood. The receptors originated from a man younger than 30 in good health.

The sample holds a few counts of this clonotype. The V gene is TRBV19, the J gene TRBJ2-6; the D gene is possibly TRBD1 (6 bases). Trimming removed 7 bases at V and 3 bases at J, with 13 bases between. CDR1 is LNHDA, CDR2 SQIVND, per germline (reference sequence). This CDR3 comprises 15 residues. In DNA, the CDR3 is TGTGCCAGTAACGCAGGGGCAATTGGGGCCAACGTCCTGACTTTC. Its protein is CASNAGAIGANVLTF.

This clonotype came up many times. The V call is TRBV20-1, the J call TRBJ1-2, with no clear D. The CDR3 totals 12 residues. Germline V lookup: CDR1 DFQATT, CDR2 SNEGSKA (reference sequence). V gave up 5 bases and J gave up 5 bases, with 12 bases separating them. The CDR3 region is CSAFPLPYGYTF. The CDR3 region has the DNA TGCAGTGCTTTTCCCCTCCCGTATGGCTACACCTTC.

This clonotype appeared many times. The chain joins TRBV12-3 or TRBV12-4 to TRBJ1-4; perhaps TRBD1 as D (6 bases). The CDR3 loop spans 17 amino acids. The ends were cut back, 5 bases at V and 7 bases at J, with 23 bases in the middle. The CDR3 sequence is CASSPGLNRALGEKLFF. In DNA, the CDR3 is TGTGCCAGCAGTCCGGGACTCAACAGGGCCCTCGGTGAAAAACTGTTTTTT.

This clonotype occurred many times. The chain has TRBV13 and TRBJ2-3; tentative D call: TRBD1 (5 bases). The CDR3 is made up of 13 amino acids. V was clipped by 6 bases and J by 5 bases, with 12 bases between them. Per germline, CDR1 PRHDT and CDR2 FYEKMQ (reference sequence). The CDR3 DNA sequence: TGTGCCAGCAGTCCGACAGTCCAAGATACGCAGTATTTT. Amino acids: CASSPTVQDTQYF.

This clonotype was observed many times. V gene TRBV29-1 combines with J gene TRBJ2-7; 7 bases are shared with TRBD1. The germline gives CDR1 SQVTM, CDR2 ANQGSEA. The V segment lost 4 bases and the J segment 6 bases; nucleotides outside the gene matches: 9. The CDR3 is 13 residues long. CDR3 protein: CSVGLTGELEQYF. The CDR3 DNA reads TGCAGCGTTGGACTTACAGGGGAGCTCGAGCAGTACTTC.

Turning to this clonotype: A much bigger clone sits one base away, suggesting this may be a read error. This chain connects TRBV5-1 to TRBJ2-3; TRBD2 aligns across 12 bases. This CDR3 has 18 amino acids. Germline V CDR1 and CDR2: SGHRS, YFSETQ. The CDR3 here is CPSSSYTPSGRAIDTQYF. In nucleotides, the CDR3 is TGCCCCAGCAGCTCATACACTCCTAGCGGGAGGGCCATTGATACGCAGTATTTT.

At least ten counts were recorded for this clonotype. In nucleotides, the CDR3 is TGCGCCAGCAGCTTGAGCGCGGGAGGGCGCAATGAGCAGTTCTTC. This gives the protein CASSLSAGGRNEQFF. This chain uses TRBV5-1 with TRBJ2-1, with 9 bases lining up with TRBD2. Germline V lookup: CDR1 SGHRS, CDR2 YFSETQ. This CDR3 region has 15 residues. With V trimmed by 1 base and J by 6 bases, 5 bases remained unmatched.

This clonotype was counted a few times. The V gene is TRBV6-5, the J gene TRBJ1-5; no definite D call. This CDR3 region has 13 residues. CDR1 and CDR2 (germline): MNHEY, SVGAGI. Trimming cost V 4 bases and J 3 bases, with 7 bases left between them. The CDR3 here is CASSSQHNQPQHF. The CDR3 DNA follows: TGTGCCAGCAGTTCACAGCACAATCAGCCCCAGCATTTT.